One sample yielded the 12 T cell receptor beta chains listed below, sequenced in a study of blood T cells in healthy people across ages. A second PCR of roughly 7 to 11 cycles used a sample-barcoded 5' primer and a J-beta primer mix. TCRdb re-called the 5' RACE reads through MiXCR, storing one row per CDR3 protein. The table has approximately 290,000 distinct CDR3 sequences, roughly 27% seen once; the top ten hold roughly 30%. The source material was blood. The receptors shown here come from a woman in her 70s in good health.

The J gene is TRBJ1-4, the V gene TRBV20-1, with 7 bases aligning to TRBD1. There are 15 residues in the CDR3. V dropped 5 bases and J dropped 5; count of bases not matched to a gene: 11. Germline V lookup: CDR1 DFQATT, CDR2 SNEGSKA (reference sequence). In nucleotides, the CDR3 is TGCAGTGCTCAGAAACCGGGACAGCCGAATGAAAAACTGTTTTTT. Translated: CSAQKPGQPNEKLFF.

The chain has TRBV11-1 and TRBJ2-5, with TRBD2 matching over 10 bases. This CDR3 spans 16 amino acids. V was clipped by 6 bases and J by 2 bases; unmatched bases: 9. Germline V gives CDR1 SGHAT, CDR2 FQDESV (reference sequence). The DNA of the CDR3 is TGTGCCAGCAGTAAATGGACTAGCGGAGCTCAAGAGACCCAGTACTTC. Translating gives CASSKWTSGAQETQYF.

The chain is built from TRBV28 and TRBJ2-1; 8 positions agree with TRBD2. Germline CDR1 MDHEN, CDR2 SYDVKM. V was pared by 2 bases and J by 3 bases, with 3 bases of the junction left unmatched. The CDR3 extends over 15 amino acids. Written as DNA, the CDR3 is TGTGCCAGCAGTTTACCGGGACTAGACTACAATGAGCAGTTCTTC. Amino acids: CASSLPGLDYNEQFF.

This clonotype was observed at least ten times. CDR3 loop: CASSFRTGGTEAFF. In DNA, the CDR3 is TGTGCCAGCAGCTTCCGTACAGGGGGCACTGAAGCTTTCTTT. V is TRBV11-2 and J is TRBJ1-1; TRBD1 aligns across 8 bases. Germline loops: CDR1 SGHAT, CDR2 FQNNGV. V shed 3 bases, J shed 4 bases, and the junction held 4 bases outside the gene matches. The CDR3 has 14 residues.

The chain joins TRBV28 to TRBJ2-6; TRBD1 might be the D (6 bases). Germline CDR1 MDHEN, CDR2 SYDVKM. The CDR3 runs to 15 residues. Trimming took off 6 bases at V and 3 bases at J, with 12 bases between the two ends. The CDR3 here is CASSVTGNGANVLTF. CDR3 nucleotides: TGTGCCAGCAGCGTAACAGGGAATGGGGCCAACGTCCTGACTTTC.

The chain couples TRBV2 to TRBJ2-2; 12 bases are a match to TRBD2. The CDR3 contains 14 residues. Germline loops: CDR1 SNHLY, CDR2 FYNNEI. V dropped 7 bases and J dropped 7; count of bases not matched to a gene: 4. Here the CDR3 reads CASKTSGSGGELFF. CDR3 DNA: TGTGCCAGCAAGACTAGCGGGAGTGGCGGGGAGCTGTTTTTT.

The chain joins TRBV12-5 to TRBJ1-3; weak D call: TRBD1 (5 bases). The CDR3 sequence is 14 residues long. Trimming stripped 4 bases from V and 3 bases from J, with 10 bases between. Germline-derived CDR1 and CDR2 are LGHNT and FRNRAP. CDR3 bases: TGTGCTAGTGGTTCCGACACAGGTGGAAACACCATATATTTT. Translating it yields CASGSDTGGNTIYF. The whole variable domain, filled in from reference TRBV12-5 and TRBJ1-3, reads DARVTQTPRHKVTEMGQEVTMRCQPILGHNTVFWYRQTMMQGLELLAYFRNRAPLDDSGMPKDRFSAEMPDATLATLKIQPSEPRDSAVYFCASGSDTGGNTIYFGEGSWLTVV.

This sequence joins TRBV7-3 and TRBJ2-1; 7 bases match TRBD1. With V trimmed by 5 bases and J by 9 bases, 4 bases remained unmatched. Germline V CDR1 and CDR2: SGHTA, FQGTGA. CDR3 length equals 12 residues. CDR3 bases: TGTGCCAGCAGCCAGGGGACAGCTGAGCAGTTCTTC. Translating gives CASSQGTAEQFF.

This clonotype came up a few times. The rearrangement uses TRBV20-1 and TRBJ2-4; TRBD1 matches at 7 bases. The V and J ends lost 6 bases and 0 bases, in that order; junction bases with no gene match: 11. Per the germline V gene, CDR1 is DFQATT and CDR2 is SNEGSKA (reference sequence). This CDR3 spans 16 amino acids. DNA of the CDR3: TGCAGTGCAACCGGGACAGCTTCAATAGCCAAAAACATTCAGTACTTC. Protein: CSATGTASIAKNIQYF.

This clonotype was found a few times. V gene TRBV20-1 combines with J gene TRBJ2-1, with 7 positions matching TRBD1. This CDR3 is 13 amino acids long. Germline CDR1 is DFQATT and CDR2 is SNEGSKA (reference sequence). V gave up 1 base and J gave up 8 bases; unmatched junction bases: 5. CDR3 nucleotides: TGCAGTGCTAGAGGGGACAGTCGCCATGAGCAGTTCTTC. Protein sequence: CSARGDSRHEQFF.

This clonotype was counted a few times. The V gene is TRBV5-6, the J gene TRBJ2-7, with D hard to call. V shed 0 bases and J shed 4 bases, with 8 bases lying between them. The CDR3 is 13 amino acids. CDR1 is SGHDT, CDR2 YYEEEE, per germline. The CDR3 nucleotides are TGTGCCAGCAGCTTGGAGACCCGGTACGAGCAGTACTTC. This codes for CASSLETRYEQYF.

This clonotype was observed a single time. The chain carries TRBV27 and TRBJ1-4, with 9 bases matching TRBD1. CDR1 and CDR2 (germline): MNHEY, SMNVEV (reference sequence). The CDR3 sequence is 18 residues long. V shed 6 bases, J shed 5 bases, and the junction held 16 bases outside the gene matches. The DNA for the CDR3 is TGTGCCAGCAGCCCGTTTATGTCTCTCGGGACAGGGAATGAAAAACTGTTTTTT. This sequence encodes CASSPFMSLGTGNEKLFF.